These T cell receptor beta chains were read from a single sample in a study of cytomegalovirus exposure and HLA in healthy donors. Produced via immunoSEQ multiplex PCR; TCRdb's table is partial and in-frame only. Of 150,000 to 200,000 clones listed, 77% are singletons. Sequencing was carried out using PBMCs. The receptors were gathered from a woman aged 25 to 39 in good health and CMV-seropositive. Each CDR3 is given with its conserved first and last residue. D genes are given only for firm matches. Some rows have no size entry. The others give once, few or many, or a class for an expanded clone.

j_call	v_call	d_call	clone_size	cdr3_aa	cdr3_nt
TRBJ2-1	TRBV7-2	-	-	CASRVKSSYNEQFF	TGTGCGAGCCGGGTTAAGAGCTCCTACAATGAGCAGTTCTTC
TRBJ2-7	TRBV5-6	-	-	CASSLSGVEQYF	TGTGCCAGCAGCTTATCGGGGGTCGAGCAGTACTTC
TRBJ2-5	TRBV4-3	-	few	CASSQGNRGQIQETQYF	TGCGCCAGCAGCCAAGGGAACCGAGGACAGATCCAAGAGACCCAGTACTTC
TRBJ2-2	TRBV5-1	-	once	CASSLGSPNTGELFF	TGCGCCAGCAGCTTGGGCAGTCCGAACACCGGGGAGCTGTTTTTT
TRBJ1-1	TRBV27	TRBD1	-	CASSLDRLNTEAFF	TGTGCCAGCAGTTTGGACAGGTTGAACACTGAAGCTTTCTTT
TRBJ2-2	TRBV27	-	-	CASSSGFSGRVELFF	TGTGCCAGCAGCTCAGGGTTCTCAGGACGCGTGGAGCTGTTTTTT
TRBJ2-1	TRBV20-1	-	once	CSARWAEQFF	TGCAGTGCTAGATGGGCGGAGCAGTTCTTC
TRBJ2-1	TRBV5-5	-	-	CASTLGGSPPVQFF	TGTGCCAGCACCCTGGGAGGCTCCCCCCCTGTGCAGTTCTTC
TRBJ1-2	TRBV27	-	-	CASSSLYHGYTF	TGTGCCAGCAGTTCCCTATACCATGGCTACACCTTC
TRBJ1-1	TRBV4-3	-	few	CASSQGPRGPEAFF	TGCGCCAGCAGCCAGGGCCCCAGGGGTCCTGAAGCTTTCTTT
TRBJ1-2	TRBV19	-	-	CASSIRRDNYGYTF	TGTGCCAGTAGTATCCGCCGCGATAACTATGGCTACACCTTC
TRBJ1-5	TRBV19	-	-	CASSRQSSNQPQHF	TGTGCCAGTAGTAGACAGTCAAGCAATCAGCCCCAGCATTTT
TRBJ2-3	TRBV5-8	TRBD2	-	CASSPSGVSTDTQYF	TGTGCCAGCAGCCCTAGCGGGGTTAGCACAGATACGCAGTATTTT
TRBJ2-4	TRBV11-2	-	-	CASSPSATKNIQYF	TGTGCCAGCAGCCCCAGCGCAACCAAAAACATTCAGTACTTC
TRBJ1-5	TRBV7-2	-	-	CASTQGLGNQPQHF	TGTGCCAGCACCCAGGGGTTGGGCAATCAGCCCCAGCATTTT
TRBJ2-7	TRBV6-5	-	-	CASSYGQAPTYEQYF	TGTGCCAGCAGTTACGGGCAGGCCCCAACCTACGAGCAGTACTTC
TRBJ2-6	TRBV19	-	-	CASSSGIADLAGANVLTF	TGTGCCAGTAGCTCAGGGATAGCCGATCTTGCGGGGGCCAACGTCCTGACTTTC
TRBJ1-1	TRBV19	-	-	CASSFSGANTEAFF	TGTGCCAGTAGCTTCTCAGGCGCGAACACTGAAGCTTTCTTT
TRBJ1-4	TRBV9	TRBD1	-	CASSVERTGDEKLFF	TGTGCCAGCAGCGTAGAAAGGACAGGGGACGAAAAACTGTTTTTT
TRBJ2-7	TRBV10-3	-	-	CFYSYEQYF	TGTTTCTACTCCTACGAGCAGTACTTC
TRBJ1-4	TRBV4-2	TRBD1	few	CASSQGIRDRDEKLFF	TGTGCCAGCAGCCAGGGGATCCGGGACAGGGATGAAAAACTGTTTTTT
TRBJ2-7	TRBV5-4	TRBD2	-	CASSLSGGQADYEQYF	TGTGCCAGCAGCTTGTCGGGAGGGCAGGCTGACTACGAGCAGTACTTC
TRBJ2-7	TRBV27	-	-	CASIEFRGSGGEQYF	TGTGCCAGCATCGAATTTAGGGGGAGCGGAGGCGAGCAGTACTTC
TRBJ1-4	TRBV9	TRBD1	once	CASSGSITGVSNEKLFF	TGTGCCAGCAGCGGCTCGATTACAGGGGTCTCTAATGAAAAACTGTTTTTT
TRBJ1-2	TRBV30	-	-	CAWRSEAMGNYGYTF	TGTGCCTGGAGGTCGGAGGCGATGGGGAACTATGGCTACACCTTC
TRBJ2-5	TRBV7-3	-	-	CASSLDGETQYF	TGTGCCAGCAGCTTAGACGGGGAGACCCAGTACTTC
TRBJ1-5	TRBV14	-	once	CASSLFPNQPQHF	TGTGCCAGCAGCCTCTTCCCCAATCAGCCCCAGCATTTT
TRBJ1-2	TRBV27	-	-	CASSRGGRNYGYTF	TGTGCCAGCAGTCGGGGGGGGCGTAACTATGGCTACACCTTC